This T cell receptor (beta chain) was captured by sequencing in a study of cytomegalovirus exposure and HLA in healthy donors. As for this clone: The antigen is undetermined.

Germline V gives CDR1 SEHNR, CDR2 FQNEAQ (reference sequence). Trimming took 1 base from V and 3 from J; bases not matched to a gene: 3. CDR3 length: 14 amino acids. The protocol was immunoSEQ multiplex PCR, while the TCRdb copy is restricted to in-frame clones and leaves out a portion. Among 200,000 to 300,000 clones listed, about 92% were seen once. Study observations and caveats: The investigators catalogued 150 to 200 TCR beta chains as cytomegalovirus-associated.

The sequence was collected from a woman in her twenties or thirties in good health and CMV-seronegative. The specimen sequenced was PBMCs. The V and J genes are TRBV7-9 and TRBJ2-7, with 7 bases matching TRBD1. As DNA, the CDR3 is TGTGCCAGCAGCTTAGGAGGGACAGTCTACGAGCAGTACTTC. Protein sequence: CASSLGGTVYEQYF.